This is a list of T cell receptor beta chains from one sample in a study of shared clonotypes between healthy human individuals. The assay was immunoSEQ multiplex PCR, and TCRdb's table has in-frame clones only and misses some. The profile shows 700,000 to 950,000 clones, roughly 96% of them singletons. What was sequenced was naive CD8+ T cells sorted from blood. All receptors come from a young man in good health. Both conserved end residues are part of each CDR3. The D gene is left open where the match is weak. The size of a clone is reported for some rows only, either as once, few or many, or as a class for expanded clones.

j_call: TRBJ2-7; v_call: TRBV6-6; clone_size: -; d_call: -; cdr3_nt: TGTGCCAGCAGTTACCCTGAGATCTCCTACGAGCAGTACTTC; cdr3_aa: CASSYPEISYEQYF
j_call: TRBJ2-7; v_call: TRBV28; clone_size: -; d_call: TRBD2; cdr3_nt: TGTGCCAGCGGCAAACTAGCGGGCTACGAGCAGTACTTC; cdr3_aa: CASGKLAGYEQYF
j_call: TRBJ2-7; v_call: TRBV28; clone_size: -; d_call: -; cdr3_nt: TGTGCCAGCAGTTTCGAGGGACCAAGGTACGAGCAGTACTTC; cdr3_aa: CASSFEGPRYEQYF
j_call: TRBJ2-5; v_call: TRBV28; clone_size: -; d_call: TRBD1; cdr3_nt: TGTGCCAGCAGTTTGGGACAGATAAACCAAGAGACCCAGTACTTC; cdr3_aa: CASSLGQINQETQYF
j_call: TRBJ2-3; v_call: TRBV7-6; clone_size: -; d_call: TRBD2; cdr3_nt: TGTGCCAGCAGCTTAGACGCGGGAGGGCCCACCCGGAACACAGATACGCAGTATTTT; cdr3_aa: CASSLDAGGPTRNTDTQYF
j_call: TRBJ2-7; v_call: TRBV9; clone_size: -; d_call: TRBD2; cdr3_nt: TGTGCCAGCAGCGTAGGGGGGACTAGCGACGAGCAGTACTTC; cdr3_aa: CASSVGGTSDEQYF
j_call: TRBJ2-6; v_call: TRBV5-1; clone_size: -; d_call: -; cdr3_nt: TGCGCCAGCAGCCTCGGACAGCAAGTCTTTACTCTTAGGGCCAACGTCCTGACTTTC; cdr3_aa: CASSLGQQVFTLRANVLTF
j_call: TRBJ1-5; v_call: TRBV27; clone_size: -; d_call: -; cdr3_nt: TGTGCCAGCAGTTTATCGGCAGGGGATAACGGTCAGCCCCAGCATTTT; cdr3_aa: CASSLSAGDNGQPQHF
j_call: TRBJ2-5; v_call: TRBV30; clone_size: -; d_call: TRBD1; cdr3_nt: TGTGCCTGGAGTGACCGGGACAGCGAAGAGACCCAGTACTTC; cdr3_aa: CAWSDRDSEETQYF
j_call: TRBJ2-7; v_call: TRBV2; clone_size: -; d_call: TRBD2; cdr3_nt: TGTGCCAGCAGTAGGACTAGCGGGAGATCTGAGCAGTACTTC; cdr3_aa: CASSRTSGRSEQYF
j_call: TRBJ2-3; v_call: TRBV27; clone_size: once; d_call: -; cdr3_nt: TGTGCCAGCAGTTTAGGGGGAGGTGCCGCAGATACGCAGTATTTT; cdr3_aa: CASSLGGGAADTQYF
j_call: TRBJ2-2; v_call: TRBV11-2; clone_size: -; d_call: -; cdr3_nt: TGTGCCAGCAGCCCCCCCCTGACACTGAACACCGGGGAGCTGTTTTTT; cdr3_aa: CASSPPLTLNTGELFF
j_call: TRBJ2-7; v_call: TRBV9; clone_size: -; d_call: TRBD1; cdr3_nt: TGTGCCAGCAGCGTCACAGGGGATGAGCAGTACTTC; cdr3_aa: CASSVTGDEQYF
j_call: TRBJ2-7; v_call: TRBV27; clone_size: -; d_call: -; cdr3_nt: TGTGCCAGCAGGGCTGGGAGTGAGCAGTACTTC; cdr3_aa: CASRAGSEQYF
j_call: TRBJ2-2; v_call: TRBV7-6; clone_size: -; d_call: TRBD2; cdr3_nt: TGTGCCAGCAGCGCAGTACCCCTCACTAGCGGGTATACCGGGGAGCTGTTTTTT; cdr3_aa: CASSAVPLTSGYTGELFF
j_call: TRBJ2-2; v_call: TRBV11-2; clone_size: -; d_call: -; cdr3_nt: TGTGCCAGCAGCTCGGGATCGAACACCGGGGAGCTGTTTTTT; cdr3_aa: CASSSGSNTGELFF
j_call: TRBJ1-2; v_call: TRBV5-5; clone_size: -; d_call: -; cdr3_nt: TGTGCCAGCAGCTTGTCGCAGGGCGAAGGACACTATGGCTACACCTTC; cdr3_aa: CASSLSQGEGHYGYTF
j_call: TRBJ2-3; v_call: TRBV28; clone_size: -; d_call: -; cdr3_nt: TGTGCCAGCAGTTTAACGGTGACAGAACCAGATACGCAGTATTTT; cdr3_aa: CASSLTVTEPDTQYF
j_call: TRBJ2-3; v_call: TRBV5-8; clone_size: -; d_call: TRBD2; cdr3_nt: TGTGCCAGCAGCTTGGGACTAGCGGAGACAGATACGCAGTATTTT; cdr3_aa: CASSLGLAETDTQYF
j_call: TRBJ1-4; v_call: TRBV27; clone_size: -; d_call: -; cdr3_nt: TGTGCCAGCAGTTTAGGTTCAAGGGAAAAACTGTTTTTT; cdr3_aa: CASSLGSREKLFF
j_call: TRBJ2-7; v_call: TRBV7-9; clone_size: -; d_call: TRBD1; cdr3_nt: TGTGCCAGCAGCTCGCGGACAGGGAGTATCTACGAGCAGTACTTC; cdr3_aa: CASSSRTGSIYEQYF
j_call: TRBJ2-3; v_call: TRBV7-9; clone_size: -; d_call: TRBD2; cdr3_nt: TGTGCCAGCAGCTTAGGGGGACTAGTTTTCGCTGATACGCAGTATTTT; cdr3_aa: CASSLGGLVFADTQYF
j_call: TRBJ2-1; v_call: TRBV7-6; clone_size: -; d_call: TRBD1; cdr3_nt: TGTGCCAGCAGCCCCGAGCCCGGGACAGGGAAATACAATGAGCAGTTCTTC; cdr3_aa: CASSPEPGTGKYNEQFF
j_call: TRBJ2-7; v_call: TRBV7-2; clone_size: once; d_call: -; cdr3_nt: TGTGCCAGCAGCTTAGCACCTCCGGCAGGGCGGTCCGAGCAGTACTTC; cdr3_aa: CASSLAPPAGRSEQYF
j_call: TRBJ2-7; v_call: TRBV7-9; clone_size: -; d_call: TRBD2; cdr3_nt: TGTGCCAGCAGTCAATTACTAGCGGGAGTTAACGAGCAGTACTTC; cdr3_aa: CASSQLLAGVNEQYF
j_call: TRBJ2-3; v_call: TRBV6-5; clone_size: -; d_call: TRBD1; cdr3_nt: TGTGCCAGCAGTTACCTGGGACAGGGCACAGATACGCAGTATTTT; cdr3_aa: CASSYLGQGTDTQYF
j_call: TRBJ2-5; v_call: TRBV27; clone_size: -; d_call: TRBD1; cdr3_nt: TGTGCCAGCAGTCCAGATGACAGGGTTCAAGAGACCCAGTACTTC; cdr3_aa: CASSPDDRVQETQYF
j_call: TRBJ2-2; v_call: TRBV6-5; clone_size: -; d_call: -; cdr3_nt: TGTGCCAGCAGCCCTTTGGCCGGGGAGCTGTTTTTT; cdr3_aa: CASSPLAGELFF
j_call: TRBJ2-3; v_call: TRBV11-2; clone_size: -; d_call: TRBD2; cdr3_nt: TGTGCCAGCAGCATGGGACTAGCGGGAGTGGCGTCCGCAGATACGCAGTATTTT; cdr3_aa: CASSMGLAGVASADTQYF
j_call: TRBJ2-3; v_call: TRBV5-1; clone_size: -; d_call: -; cdr3_nt: TGCGCCAGCAGCTTGTCCAGGTTGAGCACAGATACGCAGTATTTT; cdr3_aa: CASSLSRLSTDTQYF
j_call: TRBJ2-1; v_call: TRBV18; clone_size: -; d_call: TRBD1; cdr3_nt: TGTGCCAGCTCAACCGACGGCAGAGACAGGGGGCTTTACAATGAGCAGTTCTTC; cdr3_aa: CASSTDGRDRGLYNEQFF
j_call: TRBJ1-5; v_call: TRBV5-8; clone_size: -; d_call: TRBD1; cdr3_nt: TGTGCCAGCAGCTTGGGCGGGACAGGGGGCAATCAGCCCCAGCATTTT; cdr3_aa: CASSLGGTGGNQPQHF
j_call: TRBJ2-2; v_call: TRBV6-5; clone_size: -; d_call: -; cdr3_nt: TGTGCCAGCGGACCCTGGCAGGGCAACACCGGGGAGCTGTTTTTT; cdr3_aa: CASGPWQGNTGELFF
j_call: TRBJ1-4; v_call: TRBV11-2; clone_size: -; d_call: -; cdr3_nt: TGTGCCAGCAGCCTACGACCAGGGGACTATAATGAAAAACTGTTTTTT; cdr3_aa: CASSLRPGDYNEKLFF
j_call: TRBJ1-1; v_call: TRBV27; clone_size: -; d_call: -; cdr3_nt: TGTGCCAGCAGTTTAGTCGAGGGGACCACTGAAGCTTTCTTT; cdr3_aa: CASSLVEGTTEAFF
j_call: TRBJ2-3; v_call: TRBV15; clone_size: -; d_call: -; cdr3_nt: TGTGCCACCAGCAGAGAGAAGGGCGGTCAGAATACGCAGTATTTT; cdr3_aa: CATSREKGGQNTQYF
j_call: TRBJ2-3; v_call: TRBV28; clone_size: -; d_call: TRBD2; cdr3_nt: TGTGCCAGCACCCTAGCGGGGGGCACAGATACGCAGTATTTT; cdr3_aa: CASTLAGGTDTQYF
j_call: TRBJ2-1; v_call: TRBV10-3; clone_size: -; d_call: -; cdr3_nt: TGTGCCATCAGTGAGTCCACAGATTCAGACTCAGAGCAGTTCTTC; cdr3_aa: CAISESTDSDSEQFF
j_call: TRBJ2-3; v_call: TRBV14; clone_size: -; d_call: -; cdr3_nt: TGTGCCAGCAGCCCCCATAAGGCGATGGATACGCAGTATTTT; cdr3_aa: CASSPHKAMDTQYF
j_call: TRBJ2-2; v_call: TRBV29-1; clone_size: -; d_call: -; cdr3_nt: TGCAGCGTCGTTACAGGGAACACCGGGGAGCTGTTTTTT; cdr3_aa: CSVVTGNTGELFF
j_call: TRBJ2-5; v_call: TRBV9; clone_size: -; d_call: -; cdr3_nt: TGTGCCAGCAGCGCGGGGGGCATAGGCCGTTCCCAAGAGACCCAGTACTTC; cdr3_aa: CASSAGGIGRSQETQYF
j_call: TRBJ2-5; v_call: TRBV7-9; clone_size: -; d_call: -; cdr3_nt: TGTGCCAGCAGCCGCCTGGACCTCTCCCTGAATTATCCGTACTTC; cdr3_aa: CASSRLDLSLNYPYF
j_call: TRBJ1-1; v_call: TRBV7-9; clone_size: -; d_call: TRBD1; cdr3_nt: TGTGCCAGCAGCTCTTGGACAGGGATGAACACTGAAGCTTTCTTT; cdr3_aa: CASSSWTGMNTEAFF
j_call: TRBJ2-7; v_call: TRBV19; clone_size: -; d_call: -; cdr3_nt: TGTGCCAGTAGGTCGGCGAGTGGCCCAGCGTACGAGCAGTACTTC; cdr3_aa: CASRSASGPAYEQYF